The rows below give T cell receptor beta chains drawn from one sample of a study of cytomegalovirus exposure and HLA in healthy donors. Assay used: immunoSEQ multiplex PCR; TCRdb lists only in-frame clones, some missing. This sample carries tens of thousands of clones, about 80% of them seen once, and the ten largest clones take over 1.5%. Sequencing was done on a sample of PBMCs. All receptors come from a man aged 40-49 years in good health and CMV-seronegative. Each CDR3 is given with its conserved first and last residue. Each record gives: J gene, D gene, V gene, clone size, CDR3 DNA, CDR3 protein. A D gene is named only where the DNA matches it firmly. Where a row states a size, it is once, few, many or the class of an expanded clone; other rows omit it.

TRBJ2-1	TRBD1	TRBV5-4	-	TGTGCCAGCAGCCCTCAGACAGGGCACAATGAGCAGTTCTTC	CASSPQTGHNEQFF
TRBJ2-2	-	TRBV5-5	-	TGTGCCAGCAGCCAACAGGCCGCGAACACCGGGGAGCTGTTTTTT	CASSQQAANTGELFF
TRBJ2-6	-	TRBV19	-	TGTGCCAGTAGTATCCCCGTTTCCCCGCGGGGCCTGACTTTC	CASSIPVSPRGLTF
TRBJ2-1	-	TRBV7-2	-	TGTGCCAGCAGCTTAGTGGGGGGGGCTACCTACAATGAGCAGTTCTTC	CASSLVGGATYNEQFF
TRBJ2-3	TRBD2	TRBV10-1	-	TGCGCCAGCAGTGGACTAGCGGGGGGTGAGGATACGCAGTATTTT	CASSGLAGGEDTQYF
TRBJ1-1	TRBD1	TRBV29-1	-	TGCAGCGTTGACGACAGGGGGCGAAGCACTGAAGCTTTCTTT	CSVDDRGRSTEAFF
TRBJ2-5	TRBD1	TRBV19	-	TGTGCCAGTAGTTCGGACAGGGGGCTCCAAGAGACCCAGTACTTC	CASSSDRGLQETQYF
TRBJ1-4	-	TRBV30	-	TGTGCCGGAAGGGACGGGGGAAATGAAAAACTGTTTTTT	CAGRDGGNEKLFF
TRBJ2-5	-	TRBV11-3	-	TGTGCCAGCAGGGGGCCTCAAGAGACCCAGTACTTC	CASRGPQETQYF
TRBJ2-5	TRBD1	TRBV5-4	-	TGTGCCAGCAGCCGGATAGTTGAGGGGGCGTCGGAGACCCAGTACTTC	CASSRIVEGASETQYF
TRBJ1-5	-	TRBV10-2	-	TGCGCCAGCAGTGAGTCCGGTAGCAATCAGCCCCAGCATTTT	CASSESGSNQPQHF
TRBJ2-1	-	TRBV7-2	-	TGTGCCAGCAGCACACGGACTACCAAGAGGCCCTACAATGAGCAGTTCTTC	CASSTRTTKRPYNEQFF
TRBJ2-6	-	TRBV19	few	TGTGCCAGTAGTACCACAGGGGAGGTCAACGTCCTGACTTTC	CASSTTGEVNVLTF
TRBJ2-2	-	TRBV5-4	-	TGTGCCAGCAGCTTGCGCGTAGGGGGTACGACCAACACCGGGGAGCTGTTTTTT	CASSLRVGGTTNTGELFF
TRBJ2-1	TRBD1	TRBV11-3	-	TGTGCCAGCAGACCAGGACAGGGGTCGGACAATGAGCAGTTCTTC	CASRPGQGSDNEQFF
TRBJ1-1	TRBD1	TRBV7-2	-	TGTGCCAGCAGCACCAGACAGGGTCTAAACACTGAAGCTTTCTTT	CASSTRQGLNTEAFF
TRBJ2-1	TRBD1	TRBV9	-	TGTGCCAGCAGCGCTCAGAGTGGGGGACAGGGGGCCTACAATGAGCAGTTCTTC	CASSAQSGGQGAYNEQFF
TRBJ1-3	-	TRBV4-3	-	TGCGCCAGCAGCCAAGAGGGCAGGGGTGGAAACACCATATATTTT	CASSQEGRGGNTIYF
TRBJ2-1	TRBD2	TRBV7-9	once	TGTGCCAGCAGGCCACTAGCGGGGGGCCCCAATGAGCAGTTCTTC	CASRPLAGGPNEQFF
TRBJ2-4	-	TRBV5-4	-	TGTGCCAGCAGCTTGGTTGGGCAGGGATTTTCCATTCAGTACTTC	CASSLVGQGFSIQYF
TRBJ2-2	TRBD1	TRBV18	-	TGTGCCAGCTCACACTCGACAGGGAGTAGTACCGGGGAGCTGTTTTTT	CASSHSTGSSTGELFF
TRBJ2-2	-	TRBV7-2	-	TGTGCCAGCAGCCCCGGACACATTACCGGGGAGCTGTTTTTT	CASSPGHITGELFF
TRBJ2-7	-	TRBV5-4	-	TGTGCCAGCAGCTTGGATGGGAGCCACTCCTACGAGCAGTACTTC	CASSLDGSHSYEQYF
TRBJ2-5	TRBD2	TRBV2	-	TGTGCCAGCAGAATCGGGACTAGCGGGGGGGTACGAGAGACCCAGTACTTC	CASRIGTSGGVRETQYF
TRBJ1-2	-	TRBV25-1	-	TGTGCCAGCAGTGCAAAGCGGGGGAGGACCTATGGCTACACCTTC	CASSAKRGRTYGYTF
TRBJ2-7	TRBD1	TRBV11-2	few	TGTGCCAGCGGATTCGACAGGGGAAGCTCCTACGAGCAGTACTTC	CASGFDRGSSYEQYF
TRBJ2-3	TRBD2	TRBV9	-	TGTGCCAGCAGCCCCCAACTAGCGGGGGGTACAGATACGCAGTATTTT	CASSPQLAGGTDTQYF
TRBJ2-7	TRBD2	TRBV30	-	TGTGCCTGGGGAGCGGGGCCCTACGAGCAGTACTTC	CAWGAGPYEQYF
TRBJ2-1	-	TRBV5-4	-	TGTGCCAGCAGACGGGACTCATACAATGAGCAGTTCTTC	CASRRDSYNEQFF
TRBJ1-2	-	TRBV30	-	TGTGCCTGGAGTCCCGGGAAGGACTACACCTTC	CAWSPGKDYTF
TRBJ2-1	-	TRBV9	-	TGTGCCAGCACTCCGGGACAACACTACAATGAGCAGTTCTTC	CASTPGQHYNEQFF
TRBJ1-2	TRBD1	TRBV5-6	-	TGTGCCAGCAGCCTGCTTGCAGGGGGTGATGGCTACACCTTC	CASSLLAGGDGYTF
TRBJ2-5	-	TRBV6-1	few	TGTGCCAGCAGCGGACAGCGGCAAAGGGACACCCAGTACTTC	CASSGQRQRDTQYF
TRBJ2-4	TRBD2	TRBV27	-	TGTGCCAGCAGTTTTCCGGGAGGCCTAGCCAAAAACATTCAGTACTTC	CASSFPGGLAKNIQYF
TRBJ2-6	-	TRBV7-9	few	TGTGCCAGCAGCTTAGTTAACGCCCAGAACGTCCTGACTTTC	CASSLVNAQNVLTF
TRBJ2-7	TRBD1	TRBV6-6	-	TGTGCCAGCAGGGGACAGGGGCCGACCCCCTACGAGCAGTACTTC	CASRGQGPTPYEQYF
TRBJ2-1	TRBD2	TRBV28	-	TGTGCCAGCAGTTCCCTCGCGGGGGGCCCCCGGGGGGAGCAGTTCTTC	CASSSLAGGPRGEQFF
TRBJ2-7	TRBD1	TRBV4-3	few	TGCGCCAGCAGCCAAGACCCAGGACAGGGGAGCTACGAGCAGTACTTC	CASSQDPGQGSYEQYF
TRBJ1-4	-	TRBV2	few	TGTGCCAGCAGTGATCGGCAGGGCAACGAAAAACTGTTTTTT	CASSDRQGNEKLFF
TRBJ2-1	-	TRBV5-1	-	TGCGCCAGCAGCTTGGTTGCAGGGCTCAACAATGAGCAGTTCTTC	CASSLVAGLNNEQFF
TRBJ2-5	TRBD2	TRBV5-1	-	TGCGCCAGCAGCTTCTCCGGGACTAGCGGGGGGCTCCAAGAGACCCAGTACTTC	CASSFSGTSGGLQETQYF
TRBJ1-6	-	TRBV7-3	-	TGTGCCAGCAGCTTAAATTCGGGGGGCAATTCACCCCTCCACTTT	CASSLNSGGNSPLHF
TRBJ2-3	-	TRBV5-4	-	TGTGCCAGCACCTCTGAAGGGGCCAGCACAGATACGCAGTATTTT	CASTSEGASTDTQYF
TRBJ1-2	-	TRBV4-3	-	TGCGCCAGCAGCCAAGAAAGTACGAAGCATGGCTACACCTTC	CASSQESTKHGYTF